This is a list of T cell receptor beta chains from one sample in a study of response to subunit inactivated influenza vaccine. TCRdb recomputed calls from the RT-PCR reads with MiXCR, one row per CDR3 protein. The sample includes hundreds of thousands of distinct CDR3 sequences, less than 20% of them seen just once. The material sequenced was PBMCs from blood, taken 5 days after vaccination. The receptors were gathered from a man aged 50 to 60 who received an inactivated influenza vaccine. CDR3s include the opening cysteine and the closing phenylalanine or tryptophan. The D gene is left open where the match is weak. Some rows have no size entry. The others give once, few or many, or a class for an expanded clone.

TRBJ2-7 . . TRBV20-1 CSARLSAVSYEQYF TGCAGTGCTAGATTGTCAGCTGTATCCTACGAGCAGTACTTC
TRBJ2-1 TRBD2 few TRBV28 CASTPSGTSGTHEQFF TGTGCCAGTACGCCCTCCGGGACTAGCGGAACCCATGAGCAGTTCTTC
TRBJ1-4 . . TRBV15 CATSRAAIGNEKLFF TGTGCCACCAGCAGAGCGGCGATTGGAAATGAAAAACTGTTTTTT
TRBJ1-2 TRBD1 . TRBV12-3/TRBV12-4 CASSLAQGARYGYTF TGTGCCAGCAGTTTAGCCCAGGGGGCGAGGTATGGCTACACCTTC
TRBJ2-3 TRBD1 few TRBV20-1 CSAIHRGSFSTDTQYF TGCAGTGCCATCCACAGGGGATCCTTTAGCACAGATACGCAGTATTTT
TRBJ2-5 . many TRBV12-3/TRBV12-4 CASGDTGPGETQYF TGTGCCAGCGGAGATACGGGGCCGGGAGAGACCCAGTACTTC
TRBJ2-2 . few TRBV20-1 CSASGLVNTGELFF TGCAGTGCTAGTGGGCTAGTGAACACCGGGGAGCTGTTTTTT
TRBJ2-5 . many TRBV15 CATSRALDETQYF TGTGCCACCAGCAGAGCTTTGGACGAGACCCAGTACTTC
TRBJ1-1 . few TRBV7-9 CASSPRQLYTEAFF TGTGCCAGCAGCCCCAGACAGCTCTACACTGAAGCTTTCTTT
TRBJ2-6 . many TRBV5-1 CASSLSPGTGANVLTF TGCGCCAGCAGCTTGTCTCCGGGTACCGGGGCCAACGTCCTGACTTTC
TRBJ2-3 TRBD2 . TRBV6-5 CVSSFSPSRREVGDTQYF TGTGTCAGCAGTTTCTCCCCCTCGCGGCGGGAGGTCGGGGATACGCAGTATTTT
TRBJ1-2 . . TRBV20-1 CSGGGYTF TGCAGTGGGGGGGGCTACACCTTC
TRBJ2-1 TRBD1 many TRBV20-1 CSARVGQGAPNEQFF TGCAGTGCTAGAGTCGGCCAGGGGGCGCCCAATGAGCAGTTCTTC
TRBJ1-5 TRBD1 few TRBV12-3/TRBV12-4 CASRPGQGGDSNQPQHF TGTGCCAGCAGGCCGGGACAGGGAGGGGATAGCAATCAGCCCCAGCATTTT
TRBJ2-1 . . TRBV20-1 CSARARGGFSYNEQFF TGCAGTGCTAGAGCGCGTGGGGGGTTCTCCTACAATGAGCAGTTCTTC
TRBJ2-7 TRBD2 . TRBV5-5 CASSLFGEGPYEQYF TGTGCCAGCAGCTTGTTCGGGGAGGGCCCCTACGAGCAGTACTTC
TRBJ2-1 TRBD2 many TRBV2 CASKGPLADHSYNEQFF TGTGCCAGCAAGGGCCCGCTAGCGGACCACTCCTACAATGAGCAGTTCTTC
TRBJ2-5 TRBD1 . TRBV12-3/TRBV12-4 CASSGRDRVLGTQYF TGTGCCAGCAGTGGCCGGGACAGGGTGTTGGGGACCCAGTACTTC
TRBJ2-3 TRBD2 . TRBV5-1 CSSSFYGGNTDTQYF TGCTCCAGCAGCTTTTACGGGGGGAACACAGATACGCAGTATTTT
TRBJ2-1 . . TRBV6-2/TRBV6-3 CASSYGAVNEQFF TGTGCCAGCAGTTACGGAGCGGTTAATGAGCAGTTCTTC
TRBJ2-1 . few TRBV29-1 CSVDFGLAYNEQFF TGCAGCGTTGATTTTGGTCTCGCCTACAATGAGCAGTTCTTC
TRBJ1-1 TRBD1 many TRBV29-1 CSAWGEGYRGTEAFF TGCAGCGCCTGGGGGGAGGGATACAGGGGAACTGAAGCTTTCTTT
TRBJ2-1 TRBD2 . TRBV24-1 CATSDPGLAGGFNEQFF TGTGCCACCAGTGATCCGGGACTAGCGGGAGGATTCAATGAGCAGTTCTTC
TRBJ2-1 TRBD2 few TRBV12-3/TRBV12-4 CASRGLTGGPYNEQFF TGTGCCAGCAGAGGTCTGACGGGAGGGCCTTACAATGAGCAGTTCTTC
TRBJ1-5 TRBD1 . TRBV6-2/TRBV6-3 CASSYYRGSYKPQHF TGTGCCAGCAGTTACTACAGGGGTTCGTATAAGCCCCAGCATTTT
TRBJ2-1 . few TRBV4-2 CASSLLVDAYNEQFF TGTGCCAGCAGCCTCCTAGTAGACGCCTACAATGAGCAGTTCTTC
TRBJ1-4 . few TRBV6-1 CASSEGWVDEKLFF TGTGCCAGCAGTGAAGGATGGGTAGATGAAAAACTGTTTTTT
TRBJ2-7 . . TRBV12-3/TRBV12-4 CASTGRSSYEQYF TGTGCCAGCACGGGCCGCAGCTCCTACGAGCAGTACTTC
TRBJ2-5 TRBD1 . TRBV20-1 CSVYGDRGQKTQYF TGCAGTGTGTATGGGGACAGGGGGCAAAAGACCCAGTACTTC
TRBJ2-2 . . TRBV7-7 CASSLEVGGNTGELFF TGTGCCAGCAGCTTAGAAGTTGGGGGAAACACCGGGGAGCTGTTTTTT
TRBJ2-7 . few TRBV14 CASSQVEGVEQYF TGTGCCAGCAGCCAAGTAGAGGGGGTCGAGCAGTACTTC
TRBJ2-3 TRBD2 . TRBV7-9 CASRLTDLGLAGDTQYF TGTGCCAGCAGACTTACGGACCTGGGACTAGCGGGAGATACGCAGTATTTT
TRBJ2-7 TRBD1 . TRBV15 CATSRVGQGYEQYF TGTGCCACCAGCAGAGTTGGACAGGGCTACGAGCAGTACTTC
TRBJ2-3 . . TRBV4-3 CASSQVWGFPTDTQYF TGCGCCAGCAGCCAGGTCTGGGGGTTCCCCACAGATACGCAGTATTTT
TRBJ1-6 . many TRBV20-1 CSASSREQYNSPLHF TGCAGTGCTAGTTCCAGAGAGCAGTATAATTCACCCCTCCACTTT
TRBJ1-5 . . TRBV11-2 CASSLDPLQPQHF TGTGCCAGCAGCTTAGATCCCCTCCAGCCCCAGCATTTT
TRBJ2-1 TRBD2 . TRBV20-1 CSARFTRGGPYNEQFF TGCAGTGCTAGGTTTACTCGGGGGGGCCCCTACAATGAGCAGTTCTTC
TRBJ2-2 . few TRBV12-3/TRBV12-4 CASSLNMLAKNTGELFF TGTGCCAGCAGTTTAAACATGTTGGCGAAGAACACCGGGGAGCTGTTTTTT
TRBJ2-3 TRBD2 . TRBV4-2 CASSQEKGLVADTQYF TGTGCCAGCAGCCAAGAGAAGGGACTAGTTGCAGATACGCAGTATTTT
TRBJ1-2 . . TRBV7-2 CASSQNSYRDYGYTF TGTGCCAGCAGCCAGAACTCGTACAGGGACTATGGCTACACCTTC
TRBJ2-1 TRBD2 . TRBV10-3 CAINAGTSRNNEQFF TGTGCCATCAATGCCGGGACTAGCAGAAACAATGAGCAGTTCTTC
TRBJ2-3 TRBD2 . TRBV15 CATSGSGGHSDTQYF TGTGCCACCAGCGGAAGCGGGGGGCACTCAGATACGCAGTATTTT
TRBJ2-7 . . TRBV5-1 CASSLDLVPGYEQYF TGCGCCAGCAGCTTGGATTTGGTGCCGGGCTACGAGCAGTACTTC
TRBJ1-6 . . TRBV7-2 CASSSSTNYRGVPLHF TGTGCCAGCAGCTCCTCCACCAACTATAGGGGAGTACCCCTCCACTTT
TRBJ2-4 . few TRBV6-1 CASSEGGGVNIQYF TGTGCCAGCAGTGAAGGTGGGGGCGTAAACATTCAGTACTTC
TRBJ1-4 . few TRBV20-1 CSAREQPGEKLFF TGCAGTGCTAGAGAACAGCCGGGGGAAAAACTGTTTTTT
TRBJ2-1 . . TRBV7-3 CASSLYKYNEQFF TGTGCCAGCAGCTTATACAAGTACAATGAGCAGTTCTTC
TRBJ1-1 . few TRBV12-3/TRBV12-4 CASSAIGGVNTEAFF TGTGCCAGCAGTGCAATTGGGGGAGTGAACACTGAAGCTTTCTTT
TRBJ2-1 . few TRBV7-3 CASSLGEQDNEQFF TGTGCCAGCAGCTTAGGGGAGCAAGACAATGAGCAGTTCTTC
TRBJ2-1 . . TRBV6-5 CASSYSRRSGLNNEQFF TGTGCCAGCAGTTACTCAAGGAGAAGCGGGCTCAACAATGAGCAGTTCTTC
TRBJ1-6 . few TRBV3-1 CASRAGWYSPLHF TGTGCCAGCAGAGCCGGATGGTATTCACCCCTCCACTTT
TRBJ2-2 . many TRBV7-2 CASSPQGRTGELFF TGCGCCAGCAGTCCGCAGGGAAGGACCGGGGAGCTGTTTTTT
TRBJ2-3 TRBD2 . TRBV6-1 CASSLSGSRTDTQYF TGTGCCAGCAGTCTTAGCGGGAGCCGCACAGATACGCAGTATTTT
TRBJ2-3 TRBD1 few TRBV20-1 CSARRDRGGISTDTQYF TGCAGTGCGCGCCGGGACAGGGGGGGGATAAGCACAGATACGCAGTATTTT
TRBJ2-3 TRBD2 . TRBV24-1 CATKSGGGTDTQYF TGTGCCACCAAGAGCGGGGGGGGGACAGATACGCAGTATTTT